This TCR beta chain is from a study of cytomegalovirus exposure and HLA in healthy donors. General study points: There were three CMV-associated chains whose specificity for CMV antigens was confirmed in vitro.

This clone has more than one count but fewer than ten. Its cognate antigen is unknown. V was clipped by 6 bases and J by 0 bases; unmatched bases: 6. Germline V gives CDR1 MNHEY, CDR2 SVGAGI. The CDR3 has 15 residues. With 60 Vbeta and 13 Jbeta primers, the PCR was carried out. The assay was immunoSEQ multiplex PCR, and TCRdb's table has in-frame clones only and misses some. The sample shows around 100,000 clones, about four fifths of them seen only once. Sequencing used PBMCs. V is TRBV6-5 and J is TRBJ2-7, with 9 bases that match TRBD2. The receptor comes from a woman aged 40-49 years in good health and CMV-seronegative. Here the CDR3 DNA reads TGTGCCAGCAGAGCGCGTAGCGGGAGCTCCTACGAGCAGTACTTC. This encodes CASRARSGSSYEQYF.